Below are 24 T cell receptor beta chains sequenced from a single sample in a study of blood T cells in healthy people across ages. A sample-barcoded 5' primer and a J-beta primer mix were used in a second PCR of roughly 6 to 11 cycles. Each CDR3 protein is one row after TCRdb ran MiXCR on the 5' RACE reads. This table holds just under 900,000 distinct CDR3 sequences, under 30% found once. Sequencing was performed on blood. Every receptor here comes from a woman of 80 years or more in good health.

CDR3 sequence (DNA): TGCGCCAGCAGCCCAGACTGGCTAGCGGGGGTCACAGATACGCAGTATTTT. It specifies CASSPDWLAGVTDTQYF. The gene calls are TRBV4-3 and TRBJ2-3; TRBD2 aligns across 10 bases. Germline V gene sequence: CDR1 LGHNA, CDR2 YSLEER. The CDR3 is 17 residues long. V dropped 4 bases and J dropped 2; count of bases not matched to a gene: 9.

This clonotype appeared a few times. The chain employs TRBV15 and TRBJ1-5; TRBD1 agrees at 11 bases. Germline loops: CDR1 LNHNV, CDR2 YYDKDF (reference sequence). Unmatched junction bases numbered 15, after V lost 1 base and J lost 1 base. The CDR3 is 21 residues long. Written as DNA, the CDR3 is TGTGCCACCAGCAGAGTTCCCCGGGACAGGGGGACTATTTTGAGCAATCAGCCCCAGCATTTT. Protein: CATSRVPRDRGTILSNQPQHF.

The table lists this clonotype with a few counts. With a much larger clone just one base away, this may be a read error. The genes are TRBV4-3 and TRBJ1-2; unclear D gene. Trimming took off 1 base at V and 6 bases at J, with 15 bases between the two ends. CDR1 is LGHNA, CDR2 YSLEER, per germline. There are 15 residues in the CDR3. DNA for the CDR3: TGCGCCAGCAGCCAAGGACCGATGGGGTGCGATGGCTACACCTTC. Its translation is CASSQGPMGCDGYTF.

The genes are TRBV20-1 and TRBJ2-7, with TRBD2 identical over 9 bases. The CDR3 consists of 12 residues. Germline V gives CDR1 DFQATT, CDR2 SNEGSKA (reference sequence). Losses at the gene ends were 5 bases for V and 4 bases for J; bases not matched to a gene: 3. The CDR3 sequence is CSAYSGGYEQYF. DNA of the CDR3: TGCAGTGCTTATAGCGGGGGATACGAGCAGTACTTC.

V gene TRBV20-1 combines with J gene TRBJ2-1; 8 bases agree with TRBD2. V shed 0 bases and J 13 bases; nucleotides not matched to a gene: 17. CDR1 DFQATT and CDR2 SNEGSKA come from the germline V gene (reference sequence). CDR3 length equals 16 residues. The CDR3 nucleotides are TGCAGTGCTAGAGATACCGGGACTAGAGGAGAAGGGAGCCAGTTCTTC. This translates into CSARDTGTRGEGSQFF.

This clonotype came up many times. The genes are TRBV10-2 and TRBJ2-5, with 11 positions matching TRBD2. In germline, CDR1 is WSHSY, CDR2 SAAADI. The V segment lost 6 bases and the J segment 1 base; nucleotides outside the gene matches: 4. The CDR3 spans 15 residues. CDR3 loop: CASRLGTSGQETQYF. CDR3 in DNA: TGCGCCAGCAGATTAGGGACTAGCGGCCAAGAGACCCAGTACTTC.

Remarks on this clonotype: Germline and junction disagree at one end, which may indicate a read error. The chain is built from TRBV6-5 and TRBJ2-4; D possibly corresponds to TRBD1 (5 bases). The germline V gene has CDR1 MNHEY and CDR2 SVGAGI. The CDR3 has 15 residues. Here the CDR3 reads CASSRTPSRENIRYF. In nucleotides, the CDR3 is TGTGCCAGCAGTCGGACACCCTCAAGGGAAAACATTCGGTACTTC.

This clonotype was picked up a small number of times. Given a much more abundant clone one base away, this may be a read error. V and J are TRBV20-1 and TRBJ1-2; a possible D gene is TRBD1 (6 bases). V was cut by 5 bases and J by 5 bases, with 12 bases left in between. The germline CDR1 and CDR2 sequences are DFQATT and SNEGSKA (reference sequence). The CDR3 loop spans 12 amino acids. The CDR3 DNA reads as TGCAGTGCTGGAGTCCAGGGGTATGGCTACACCTTC. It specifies CSAGVQGYGYTF.

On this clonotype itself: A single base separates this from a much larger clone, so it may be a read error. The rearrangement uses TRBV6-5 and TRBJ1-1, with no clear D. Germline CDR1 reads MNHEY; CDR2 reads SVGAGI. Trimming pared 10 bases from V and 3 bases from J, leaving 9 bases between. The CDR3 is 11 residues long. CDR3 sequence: CANKTYTEAFF. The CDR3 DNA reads TGTGCCAACAAGACCTACACTGAAGCTTTCTTT.

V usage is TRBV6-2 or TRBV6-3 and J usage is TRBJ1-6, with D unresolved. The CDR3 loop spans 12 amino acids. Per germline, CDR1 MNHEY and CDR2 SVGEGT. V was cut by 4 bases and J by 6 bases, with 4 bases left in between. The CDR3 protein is CASSCANSPLHF. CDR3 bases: TGTGCCAGCAGTTGTGCTAATTCACCCCTCCACTTT.

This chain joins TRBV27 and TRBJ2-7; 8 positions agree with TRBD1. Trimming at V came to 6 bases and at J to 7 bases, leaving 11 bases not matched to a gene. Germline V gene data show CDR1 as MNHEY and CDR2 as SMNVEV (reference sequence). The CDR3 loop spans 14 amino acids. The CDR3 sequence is CASRSGQVYNEQYF. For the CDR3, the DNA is TGTGCCAGCAGGTCGGGACAGGTTTACAATGAGCAGTACTTC.

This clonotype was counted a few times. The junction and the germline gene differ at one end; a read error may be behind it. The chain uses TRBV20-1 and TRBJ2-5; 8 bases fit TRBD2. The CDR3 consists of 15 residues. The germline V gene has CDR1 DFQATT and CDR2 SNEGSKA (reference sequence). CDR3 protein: CSARDGRGDQETQYF. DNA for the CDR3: TGCAGTGCCAGAGATGGGCGGGGGGACCAAGAGACCCAGTACTTC.

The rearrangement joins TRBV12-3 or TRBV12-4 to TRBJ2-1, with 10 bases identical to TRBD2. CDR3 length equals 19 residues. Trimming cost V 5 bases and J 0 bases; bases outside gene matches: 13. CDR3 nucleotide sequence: TGTGCCAGCAGTCGAGTCCGAAGGACTAGCGGATCCTCCTACAATGAGCAGTTCTTC. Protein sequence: CASSRVRRTSGSSYNEQFF.

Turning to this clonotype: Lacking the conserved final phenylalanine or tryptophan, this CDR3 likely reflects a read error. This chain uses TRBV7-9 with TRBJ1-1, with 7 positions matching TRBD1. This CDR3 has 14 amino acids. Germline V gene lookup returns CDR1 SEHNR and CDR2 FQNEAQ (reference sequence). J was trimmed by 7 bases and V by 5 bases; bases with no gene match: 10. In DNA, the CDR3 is TGTGCCAGCAGCGAAAACAGGGGCGCTATTGAAGCTTTCTCT. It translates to CASSENRGAIEAFS.

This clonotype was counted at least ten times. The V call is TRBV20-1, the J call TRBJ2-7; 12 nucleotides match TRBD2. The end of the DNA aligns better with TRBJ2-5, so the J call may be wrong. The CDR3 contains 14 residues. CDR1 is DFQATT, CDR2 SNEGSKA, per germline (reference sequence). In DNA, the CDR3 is TGCAGTGCTTCCAAGACTAGCGGGGGAGAGACCCAGTACTTC. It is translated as CSASKTSGGETQYF.

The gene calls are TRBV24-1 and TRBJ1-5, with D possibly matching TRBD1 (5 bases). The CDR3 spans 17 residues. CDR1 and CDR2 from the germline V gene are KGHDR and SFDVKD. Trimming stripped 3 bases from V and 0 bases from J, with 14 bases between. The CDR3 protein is CATSDPVGGNSNQPQHF. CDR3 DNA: TGTGCCACCAGTGATCCGGTGGGGGGGAATAGCAATCAGCCCCAGCATTTT.

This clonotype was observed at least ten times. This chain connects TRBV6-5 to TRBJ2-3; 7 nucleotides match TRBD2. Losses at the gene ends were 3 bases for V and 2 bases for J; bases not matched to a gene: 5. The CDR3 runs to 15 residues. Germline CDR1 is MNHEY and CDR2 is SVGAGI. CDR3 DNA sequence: TGTGCCAGCAGTTATGTGGGGGGGACCACAGATACGCAGTATTTT. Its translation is CASSYVGGTTDTQYF.

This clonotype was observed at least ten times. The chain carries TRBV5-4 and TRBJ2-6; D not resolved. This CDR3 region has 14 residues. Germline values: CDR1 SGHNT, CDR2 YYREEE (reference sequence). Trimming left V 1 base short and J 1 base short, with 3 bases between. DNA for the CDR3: TGTGCCAGCAGCTTGAAGTCTGGGGCCAACGTCCTGACTTTC. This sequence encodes CASSLKSGANVLTF.

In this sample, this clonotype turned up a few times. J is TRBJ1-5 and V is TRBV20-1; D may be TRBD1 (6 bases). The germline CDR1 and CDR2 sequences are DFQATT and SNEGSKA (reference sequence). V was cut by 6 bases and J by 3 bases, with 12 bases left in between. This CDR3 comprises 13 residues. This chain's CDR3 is CSAVTGTNQPQHF. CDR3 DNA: TGCAGTGCAGTAACAGGGACCAATCAGCCCCAGCATTTT.

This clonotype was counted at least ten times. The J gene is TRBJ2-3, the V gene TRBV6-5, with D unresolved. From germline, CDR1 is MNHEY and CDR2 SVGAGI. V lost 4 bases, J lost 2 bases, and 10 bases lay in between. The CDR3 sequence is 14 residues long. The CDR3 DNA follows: TGTGCCAGCAGTTTTACCAGGACCACAGATACGCAGTATTTT. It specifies CASSFTRTTDTQYF.

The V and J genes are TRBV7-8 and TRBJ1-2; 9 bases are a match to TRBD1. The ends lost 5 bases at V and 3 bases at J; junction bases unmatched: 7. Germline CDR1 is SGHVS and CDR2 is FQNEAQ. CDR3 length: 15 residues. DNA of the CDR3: TGTGCCAGCAGCACTACGACAGGGGGAGACTATGGCTACACCTTC. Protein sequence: CASSTTTGGDYGYTF.

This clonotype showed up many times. Here the CDR3 reads CASSPVMEGYTF. CDR3 nucleotide sequence: TGTGCCAGCAGCCCCGTGATGGAGGGCTACACCTTC. The chain recombines TRBV14 with TRBJ1-2; D is uncertain. The CDR3 runs 12 residues. The ends were cut back, 4 bases at V and 8 bases at J, with 11 bases in the middle. The germline CDR1 and CDR2 sequences are SGHDN and FVKESK.

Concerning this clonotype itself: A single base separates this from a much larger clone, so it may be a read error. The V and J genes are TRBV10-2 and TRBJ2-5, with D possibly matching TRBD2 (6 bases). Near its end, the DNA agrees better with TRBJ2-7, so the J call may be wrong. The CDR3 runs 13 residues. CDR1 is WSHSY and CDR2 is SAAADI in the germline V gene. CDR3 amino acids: CASSDLGRSEQYF. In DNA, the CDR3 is TGCGCCAGCAGTGATCTGGGGAGGAGCGAGCAGTACTTC.

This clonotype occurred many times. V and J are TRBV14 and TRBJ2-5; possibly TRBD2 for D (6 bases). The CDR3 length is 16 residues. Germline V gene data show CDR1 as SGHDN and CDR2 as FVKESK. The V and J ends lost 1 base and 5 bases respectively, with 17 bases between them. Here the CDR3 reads CASSQGRAVYGETQYF. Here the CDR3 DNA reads TGTGCCAGCAGCCAAGGGAGGGCAGTCTATGGCGAGACCCAGTACTTC.